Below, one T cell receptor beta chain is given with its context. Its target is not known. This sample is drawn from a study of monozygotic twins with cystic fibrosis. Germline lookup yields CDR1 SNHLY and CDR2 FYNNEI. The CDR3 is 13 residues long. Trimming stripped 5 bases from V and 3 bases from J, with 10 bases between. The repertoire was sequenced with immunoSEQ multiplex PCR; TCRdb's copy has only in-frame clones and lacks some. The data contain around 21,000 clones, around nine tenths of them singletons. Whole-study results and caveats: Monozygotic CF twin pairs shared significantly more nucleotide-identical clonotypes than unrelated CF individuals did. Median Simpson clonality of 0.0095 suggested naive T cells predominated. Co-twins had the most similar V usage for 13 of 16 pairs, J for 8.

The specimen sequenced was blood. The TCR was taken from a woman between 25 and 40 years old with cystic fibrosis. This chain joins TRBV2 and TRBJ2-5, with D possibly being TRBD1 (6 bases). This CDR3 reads CASSLTGKETQYF. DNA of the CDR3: TGTGCCAGCAGTTTGACAGGAAAAGAGACCCAGTACTTC.